Included here is one TCR beta chain sequence, with context. What it binds is not known. The sample is drawn from a study of a mutant IDH1 vaccine in newly diagnosed glioma. Study-level information: Patients had received radiotherapy, temozolomide, or both previously, most receiving both. Points from the study as a whole: It was about 92% of patients that developed vaccine-induced immune responses.

The assay was immunoSEQ multiplex PCR, and TCRdb's table has in-frame clones only and misses some. The table records about 32,000 clones, 80% of them present only once. Germline CDR1 is LNHDA and CDR2 is SQIVND (reference sequence). CDR3 length: 14 residues. Trimming took off 8 bases at V and 3 bases at J, with 16 bases between the two ends. As for time point: week 35, safety follow-up. Doses comprised 300 ug of mutant IDH1 20-mer peptide each, plus topical imiquimod. The sequencing used PBMCs, collected from a glioma patient whose treatment included an IDH1 peptide vaccine. This receptor was taken from a middle-aged man with glioma. Some clones in this sample may be carry-over from other donors' samples. This chain links TRBV19 with TRBJ1-1, with a possible D match to TRBD1 (5 bases). The DNA for the CDR3 is TGTGCCAGTCGCCACGGGGGAGAGTACACTGAAGCTTTCTTT. It translates to CASRHGGEYTEAFF.